This T cell receptor (beta chain) emerged from a study of blood T cell repertoires in COVID-19 (dated by TCRdb to the early 2020s). A note on the overall study: Samples from collaborators originated in the United States, Italy and Spain and spanned both the acute and convalescent phases of COVID-19. Where available, HLA class I and class II types were obtained from metadata supplied by the sample provider rather than from assay-based typing. The material from the prospective study consisted of cDNA or gDNA derived from T cells, B-cell-depleted T cells, or PBMCs. The repertoires were released in a freely available public database intended as a resource for research on the immune response to SARS-CoV-2. A de-identified subject ID, COVID-19 status, age in years and sex were almost always included in the sample metadata. Subjects who had been exposed to COVID-19, were actively infected with it, or had recovered from it provided the deeply sampled blood TCRbeta repertoires that made up the dataset. The samples were drawn from the first 160 participants of the ongoing ImmuneRACE study and from 1,254 subjects provided by 6 global collaborators.

General study outcomes and caveats: The quantity of clinical and demographic metadata differed by source and by participant and was supplied without curation.

The collaborating institutions used their own protocols to collect whole blood in K2EDTA tubes. For TCRbeta analysis, collaborators shipped samples in one of three forms: frozen whole blood, isolated PBMCs, or DNA extracted from either of those sample types. The immunoSEQ Assay, a bias-controlled multiplex PCR, was used to amplify TCRbeta CDR3 regions from genomic DNA. The source study handled its data this way. Nucleated cell counts per sample were estimated from amplification of reference gene primers within the assay. To quantify the absolute abundance of each unique TCRbeta CDR3 rearrangement, sequence reads were collapsed and filtered. For each sample, productive Simpson clonality was calculated as the square root of Simpson's diversity index over productive rearrangements. Sourced from immuneACCESS, this table was stored by TCRdb with only in-frame sequences that have V and J called. A share of the clones is absent; for the studies checked, an unresolved V gene accounts for under half, and the remainder has no known explanation. V, J and clone size derive from that table, while D and trimming were established from the DNA sequence. The sample table records about 180,000 clones; around 86% of these occur just once. The ten biggest clones cover 2.5% to 3% of the sample.

The CDR3 contains 13 residues, cysteine and phenylalanine counted. The DNA shown is the 39-base CDR3, in frame from base 1. The junction carries 10 bases between V and J, which are trimmed by 3 bases and 8 bases respectively. From the germline V gene (reference sequence), CDR1 is LNHDA and CDR2 is SQIVND. In the case of this clone: Its antigen is not yet known. The sample holds no much larger clone one base away, and base qualities are not on file.

This chain joins TRBV19 to TRBJ1-4; no D segment can be confidently identified. The sequencing input was peripheral blood. This clonotype originated in a woman between 25 and 40 years old with active or convalescent COVID-19. The nucleotides read TGTGCCAGTAGTATGTCCGGGGTCGAAAAACTGTTTTTT. This sequence encodes CASSMSGVEKLFF.